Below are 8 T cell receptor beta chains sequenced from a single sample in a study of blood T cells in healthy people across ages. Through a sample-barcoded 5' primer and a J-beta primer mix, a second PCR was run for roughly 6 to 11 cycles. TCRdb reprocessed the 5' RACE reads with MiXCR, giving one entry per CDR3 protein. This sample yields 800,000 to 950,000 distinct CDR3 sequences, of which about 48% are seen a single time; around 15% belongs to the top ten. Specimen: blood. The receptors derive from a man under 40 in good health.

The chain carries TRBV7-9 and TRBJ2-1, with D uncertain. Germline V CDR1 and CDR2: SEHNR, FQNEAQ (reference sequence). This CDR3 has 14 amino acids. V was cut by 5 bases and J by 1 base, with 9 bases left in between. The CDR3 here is CASSVVRSYNEQFF. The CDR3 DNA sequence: TGTGCCAGCAGCGTAGTTCGTTCCTACAATGAGCAGTTCTTC. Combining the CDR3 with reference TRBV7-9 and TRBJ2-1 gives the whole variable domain DTGVSQNPRHKITKRGQNVTFRCDPISEHNRLYWYRQTLGQGPEFLTYFQNEAQLEKSRLLSDRFSAERPKGSFSTLEIQRTEQGDSAMYLCASSVVRSYNEQFFGPGTRLTVL.

CDR3 DNA sequence: TGTGCCAGCAGCGAAACCGGGACTAACCACGAGCAGTACTTC. Translating gives CASSETGTNHEQYF. This rearrangement joins TRBV9 to TRBJ2-5; 7 bases match TRBD2. The J call is uncertain, as TRBJ2-7 better fits the DNA end. Per the germline V gene, CDR1 is SGDLS and CDR2 is YYNGEE. There are 14 residues in the CDR3.

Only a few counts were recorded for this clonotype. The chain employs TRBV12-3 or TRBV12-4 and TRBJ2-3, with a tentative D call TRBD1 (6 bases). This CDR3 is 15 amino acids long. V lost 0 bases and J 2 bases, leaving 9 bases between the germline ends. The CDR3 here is CASSLAGALTDTQYF. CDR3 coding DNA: TGTGCCAGCAGTTTAGCGGGGGCCCTCACAGATACGCAGTATTTT.

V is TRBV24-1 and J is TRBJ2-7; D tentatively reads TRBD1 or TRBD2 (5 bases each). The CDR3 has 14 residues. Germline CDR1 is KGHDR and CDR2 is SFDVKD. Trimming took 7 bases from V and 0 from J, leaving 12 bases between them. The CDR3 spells CATSSAGTSYEQYF. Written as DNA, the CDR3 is TGTGCCACCAGCAGTGCAGGGACCTCCTACGAGCAGTACTTC.

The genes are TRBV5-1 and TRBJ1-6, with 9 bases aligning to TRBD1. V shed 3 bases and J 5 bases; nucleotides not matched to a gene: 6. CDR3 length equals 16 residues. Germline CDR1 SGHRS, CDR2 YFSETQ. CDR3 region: CASSSGGTGNNSPLHF. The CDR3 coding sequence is TGCGCCAGCAGCTCCGGTGGGACAGGGAATAATTCACCCCTCCACTTT.

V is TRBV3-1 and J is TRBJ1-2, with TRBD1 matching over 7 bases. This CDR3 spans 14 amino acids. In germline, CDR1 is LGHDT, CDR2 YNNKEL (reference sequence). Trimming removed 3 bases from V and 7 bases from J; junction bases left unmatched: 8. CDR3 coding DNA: TGTGCCAGCAGCCATTCCCAGGGGGTAGTTGGCTACACCTTC. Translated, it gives CASSHSQGVVGYTF.

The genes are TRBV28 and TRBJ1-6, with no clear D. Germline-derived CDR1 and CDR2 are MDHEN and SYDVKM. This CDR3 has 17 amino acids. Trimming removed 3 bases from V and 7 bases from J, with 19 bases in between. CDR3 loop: CASSLEPPAAFNSPLHF. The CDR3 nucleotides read TGTGCCAGCAGTTTGGAGCCCCCGGCAGCCTTCAATTCACCCCTCCACTTT.

In DNA, the CDR3 is TGTGCCACCGGGATTAGCGGGGGCTCCTACGAGCAGTACTTC. As protein: CATGISGGSYEQYF. This sequence joins TRBV10-3 and TRBJ2-7, with 9 bases identical to TRBD2. Losses at the gene ends were 10 bases for V and 0 bases for J; bases not matched to a gene: 7. The CDR3 spans 14 residues. The germline CDR1 and CDR2 sequences are ENHRY and SYGVKD.